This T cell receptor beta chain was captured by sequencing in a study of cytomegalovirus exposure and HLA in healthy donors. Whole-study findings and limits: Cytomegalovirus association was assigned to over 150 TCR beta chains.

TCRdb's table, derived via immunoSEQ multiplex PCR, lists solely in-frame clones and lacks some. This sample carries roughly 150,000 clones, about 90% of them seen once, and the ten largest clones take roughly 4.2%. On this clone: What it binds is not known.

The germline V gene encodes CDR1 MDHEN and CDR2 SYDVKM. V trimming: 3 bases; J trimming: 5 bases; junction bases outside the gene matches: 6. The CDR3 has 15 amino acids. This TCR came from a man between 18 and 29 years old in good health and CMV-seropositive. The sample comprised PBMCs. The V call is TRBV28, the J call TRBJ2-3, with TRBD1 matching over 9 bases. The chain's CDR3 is CASSLGTGRIDTQYF. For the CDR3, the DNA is TGTGCCAGCAGTTTGGGGACAGGGAGGATAGATACGCAGTATTTT.